The 8 T cell receptor beta chains below come from one sample, sequenced in a study of blood T cell repertoires in COVID-19. The table came from immunoSEQ multiplex PCR; TCRdb's copy has only in-frame clones and leaves some out. This table has 180,000 or so clones, 80% to 90% appearing once. Sequences were obtained from peripheral blood. The receptors shown here come from a man in his forties or fifties with active or convalescent COVID-19.

The J gene is TRBJ1-4, the V gene TRBV5-4; D not certain. The germline CDR1 and CDR2 sequences are SGHNT and YYREEE (reference sequence). V shed 0 bases and J shed 7 bases, with 13 bases lying between them. The CDR3 is 15 residues long. CDR3 DNA: TGTGCCAGCAGCTTGGATACGGGAGAGAGTGAAAAACTGTTTTTT. It is translated as CASSLDTGESEKLFF. Full variable domain (remainder filled in from reference TRBV5-4 and TRBJ1-4): ETGVTQSPTHLIKTRGQQVTLRCSSQSGHNTVSWYQQALGQGPQFIFQYYREEENGRGNFPPRFSGLQFPNYSSELNVNALELDDSALYLCASSLDTGESEKLFFGSGTQLSVL.

The genes are TRBV9 and TRBJ1-1, with D possibly being TRBD1 (6 bases). The CDR3 loop spans 15 amino acids. V lost 4 bases, J lost 2 bases, and 15 bases lay in between. Germline CDR1 is SGDLS and CDR2 is YYNGEE. The CDR3 sequence is CASSPFEGENTEAFF. The CDR3 region has the DNA TGTGCCAGCAGCCCGTTCGAGGGGGAAAACACTGAAGCTTTCTTT.

The chain uses TRBV4-1 and TRBJ1-2, with TRBD1 matching 9 bases. The V gene end was trimmed by 2 bases and the J gene end by 7 bases; junction bases not matched to a gene: 8. Germline V gives CDR1 MGHRA, CDR2 YSYEKL. The CDR3 loop spans 15 amino acids. The CDR3 DNA follows: TGCGCCAGCAGCCAACCCACACAGGGGGCGCGTGGCTACACCTTC. This codes for CASSQPTQGARGYTF.

V and J are TRBV18 and TRBJ2-3, with 9 positions matching TRBD2. V lost 5 bases to trimming and J lost 4 bases; unmatched junction nucleotides: 10. The CDR3 sequence is 16 residues long. The germline V gene has CDR1 KGHSH and CDR2 LQKENI. The CDR3 reads CASSSRGSGGPDTQYF. CDR3 coding DNA: TGTGCCAGCTCATCCCGGGGTAGCGGGGGCCCAGATACGCAGTATTTT. Full variable domain (remainder filled in from reference TRBV18 and TRBJ2-3): NAGVMQNPRHLVRRRGQEARLRCSPMKGHSHVYWYRQLPEEGLKFMVYLQKENIIDESGMPKERFSAEFPKEGPSILRIQQVVRGDSAAYFCASSSRGSGGPDTQYFGPGTRLTVL.

The genes are TRBV2 and TRBJ1-2; D possibly corresponds to TRBD1 (6 bases). V was shortened by 5 bases and J by 2 bases, with 9 bases between the two germline ends. This CDR3 has 13 residues. In germline, CDR1 is SNHLY, CDR2 FYNNEI. The DNA for the CDR3 is TGTGCCAGCAGTACCGACAGGAACTATGGCTACACCTTC. This gives the protein CASSTDRNYGYTF.

V is TRBV25-1 and J is TRBJ2-2; unclear D gene. The V end lost 1 base, the J end lost 1 base, and 7 bases lay between the germline ends. CDR1 MGHDK and CDR2 SYGVNS come from the germline V gene. There are 15 residues in the CDR3. The CDR3 loop is CASSELPGNTGELFF. The CDR3 nucleotides are TGTGCCAGCAGTGAATTACCGGGGAACACCGGGGAGCTGTTTTTT. The full variable domain, with the rest looked up from reference TRBV25-1 and TRBJ2-2, is EADIYQTPRYLVIGTGKKITLECSQTMGHDKMYWYQQDPGMELHLIHYSYGVNSTEKGDLSSESTVSRIRTEHFPLTLESARPSHTSQYLCASSELPGNTGELFFGEGSRLTVL.

This clone was seen once. The J gene is TRBJ1-5, the V gene TRBV2, with TRBD1 as a possible D gene (6 bases). CDR1 and CDR2 (germline): SNHLY, FYNNEI. The CDR3 is made up of 14 amino acids. The ends were cut back, 4 bases at V and 0 bases at J, with 7 bases in the middle. The CDR3 DNA reads TGTGCCAGCAGTGGGACAGTTAGCAATCAGCCCCAGCATTTT. This encodes CASSGTVSNQPQHF. The variable domain in full, with the rest retrieved from reference TRBV2 and TRBJ1-5, is EPEVTQTPSHQVTQMGQEVILRCVPISNHLYFYWYRQILGQKVEFLVSFYNNEISEKSEIFDDQFSVERPDGSNFTLKIRSTKLEDSAMYFCASSGTVSNQPQHFGDGTRLSIL.

V is TRBV7-2 and J is TRBJ1-6, with D possibly TRBD1 on 5 matching bases. The germline V gene has CDR1 SGHTA and CDR2 FQGNSA. Trimming left V 5 bases short and J 10 bases short, with 15 bases between. This CDR3 is 14 amino acids long. The CDR3: CASSPWLGESPLHF. In DNA, the CDR3 is TGTGCCAGCAGCCCGTGGCTAGGGGAATCACCCCTCCACTTT.